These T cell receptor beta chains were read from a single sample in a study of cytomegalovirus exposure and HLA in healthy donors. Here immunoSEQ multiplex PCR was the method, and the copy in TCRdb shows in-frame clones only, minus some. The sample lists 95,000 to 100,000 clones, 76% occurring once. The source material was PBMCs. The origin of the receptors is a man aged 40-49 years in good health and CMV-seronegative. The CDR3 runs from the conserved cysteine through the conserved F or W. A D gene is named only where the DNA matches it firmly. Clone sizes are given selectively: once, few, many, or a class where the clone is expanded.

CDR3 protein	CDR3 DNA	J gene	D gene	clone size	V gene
CASSISLLPNYGYTF	TGTGCCAGTAGTATCTCTTTACTTCCTAACTATGGCTACACCTTC	TRBJ1-2	-	-	TRBV19
CASSVLEQYEAFF	TGTGCCAGCAGCGTTTTAGAACAGTATGAAGCTTTCTTT	TRBJ1-1	-	few	TRBV11-2
CASSEGTGATGELFF	TGTGCCAGCAGTGAAGGGACAGGGGCCACCGGGGAGCTGTTTTTT	TRBJ2-2	TRBD1	-	TRBV6-1
CASSPGLTGNTIYF	TGTGCCAGCAGCCCAGGGTTAACTGGAAACACCATATATTTT	TRBJ1-3	-	-	TRBV6-1
CASSQDRPVGGYGYTF	TGCGCCAGCAGCCAAGATCGCCCAGTGGGGGGCTATGGCTACACCTTC	TRBJ1-2	-	few	TRBV4-3
CASSEHNQETQYF	TGTGCCAGCAGTGAACACAATCAAGAGACCCAGTACTTC	TRBJ2-5	-	-	TRBV2
CAWSVGTETSEAFF	TGTGCCTGGAGTGTTGGGACAGAAACCTCCGAAGCTTTCTTT	TRBJ1-1	TRBD1	-	TRBV30
CASSALADTQYF	TGTGCCAGTAGTGCACTAGCAGATACGCAGTATTTT	TRBJ2-3	-	-	TRBV19
CAWSRRTGGTTVEAFF	TGTGCCTGGAGTCGAAGAACAGGGGGCACGACTGTCGAAGCTTTCTTT	TRBJ1-1	TRBD1	-	TRBV30
CSSSLIQGAVGANVLTF	TGTTCCAGCAGCTTAATCCAGGGGGCTGTGGGGGCCAACGTCCTGACTTTC	TRBJ2-6	TRBD1	-	TRBV7-9
CASTGFVRASYNEQFF	TGTGCCAGCACCGGTTTTGTCAGGGCCTCCTACAATGAGCAGTTCTTC	TRBJ2-1	-	-	TRBV6-6
CASSQEGLGANEQFF	TGTGCCAGCAGCCAAGAGGGACTGGGTGCGAATGAGCAGTTCTTC	TRBJ2-1	-	-	TRBV4-2
CASSLARGTGELFF	TGCGCCAGCAGCTTAGCACGAGGTACCGGGGAGCTGTTTTTT	TRBJ2-2	-	-	TRBV5-1
CASSPILGGGEQYF	TGCGCCAGCAGCCCAATCCTTGGGGGGGGCGAGCAGTACTTC	TRBJ2-7	TRBD2	-	TRBV4-1
CASSSSNRGSGETQYF	TGTGCCAGCAGCTCATCGAACAGGGGGAGTGGAGAGACCCAGTACTTC	TRBJ2-5	TRBD1	-	TRBV11-2
CASSLLGTGNTANEKLFF	TGCGCCAGCAGCTTGTTAGGGACAGGGAATACAGCTAATGAAAAACTGTTTTTT	TRBJ1-4	TRBD1	-	TRBV5-1
CASLGGVGETQYF	TGTGCCTCCCTTGGGGGCGTAGGGGAGACCCAGTACTTC	TRBJ2-5	-	-	TRBV25-1
CASRTAGQGGGYTF	TGTGCCAGCAGGACTGCGGGACAGGGCGGTGGCTACACCTTC	TRBJ1-2	TRBD1	-	TRBV6-5
CASSPEDRAEDTIYF	TGTGCCAGCTCACCAGAGGACAGGGCGGAGGACACCATATATTTT	TRBJ1-3	TRBD1	-	TRBV18
CASSLEGPLDETQYF	TGCGCCAGCAGCTTAGAGGGTCCCCTTGACGAGACCCAGTACTTC	TRBJ2-5	-	-	TRBV5-1
CASSEGTDRDNEQFF	TGTGCCAGCAGTGAAGGGACGGACAGGGACAATGAGCAGTTCTTC	TRBJ2-1	TRBD1	-	TRBV6-1
CASSLGGSGYTF	TGTGCCAGCAGTCTAGGGGGATCAGGCTACACCTTC	TRBJ1-2	-	-	TRBV6-1
CASSLAVTNQQETQYF	TGCGCCAGCAGCTTGGCCGTTACAAACCAGCAAGAGACCCAGTACTTC	TRBJ2-5	-	-	TRBV5-1
CSVVGTSGGTDTQYF	TGCAGCGTTGTAGGGACTAGCGGGGGCACAGATACGCAGTATTTT	TRBJ2-3	TRBD2	-	TRBV29-1
CASSPGQAPLHF	TGTGCCAGCAGCCCCGGACAGGCTCCCCTCCACTTT	TRBJ1-6	TRBD1	-	TRBV6-5
CASSLGGWATEAFF	TGTGCCAGCAGCTTAGGAGGATGGGCCACTGAAGCTTTCTTT	TRBJ1-1	-	few	TRBV5-6
CASSGRAGGLTGELFF	TGCGCCAGCAGCGGCCGGGCAGGGGGCCTAACCGGGGAGCTGTTTTTT	TRBJ2-2	TRBD1	once	TRBV10-2
CASSYSIDPRVTEAFF	TGTGCCAGCAGTTACTCGATTGACCCTAGAGTAACTGAAGCTTTCTTT	TRBJ1-1	-	-	TRBV6-5